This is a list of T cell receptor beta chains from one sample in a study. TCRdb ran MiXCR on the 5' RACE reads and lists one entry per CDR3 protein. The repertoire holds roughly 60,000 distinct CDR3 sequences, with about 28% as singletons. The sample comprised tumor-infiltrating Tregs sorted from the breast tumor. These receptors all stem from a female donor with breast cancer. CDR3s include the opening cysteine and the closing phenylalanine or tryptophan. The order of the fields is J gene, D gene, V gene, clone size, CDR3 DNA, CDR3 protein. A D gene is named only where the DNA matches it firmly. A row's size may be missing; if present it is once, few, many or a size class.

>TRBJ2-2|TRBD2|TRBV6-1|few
TGTGCCAGCAGTGAAATGGCTAGCGGGGGCCTGAACACCGGGGAGCTGTTTTTT
CASSEMASGGLNTGELFF
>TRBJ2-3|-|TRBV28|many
TGTGCCAGCAGCCCCTCGGCGGATACGCAGTATTTT
CASSPSADTQYF
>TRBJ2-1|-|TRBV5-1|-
TGCGCCAGCAGCGGAAATATAGTCGGCGATGAGCTGTTCTTC
CASSGNIVGDELFF
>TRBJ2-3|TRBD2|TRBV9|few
TGTGCCAGCAGCCCCAGCGGGGGACTAGCGGGGGGGCCGGGGACAGATACGCAGTATTTT
CASSPSGGLAGGPGTDTQYF
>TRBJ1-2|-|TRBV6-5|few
TGTGCCAGCAGTTCGACAGGCTTAGCTAACTATGGCTACACCTTC
CASSSTGLANYGYTF
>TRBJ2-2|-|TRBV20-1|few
TGCAGTGCTAGAGACGGGGGTGGGGGAACCGGGGAGCTGTTTTTT
CSARDGGGGTGELFF
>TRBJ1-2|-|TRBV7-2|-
TGTGCCAGCAGCTTAACGAGTGACCGCTATGGCTACACCTTC
CASSLTSDRYGYTF
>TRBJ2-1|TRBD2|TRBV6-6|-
TGTGCCAGCAGATCCCTACTAGCGGGAGAGTACAATGAGCAGTTCTTC
CASRSLLAGEYNEQFF
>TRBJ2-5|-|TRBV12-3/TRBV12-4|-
TGTGCCAGCGGGCGGGACAGCCAAGAGACCCAGTACTTC
CASGRDSQETQYF
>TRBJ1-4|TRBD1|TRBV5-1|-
TGCGCCAGCAGAAAGGCAGGGGGTAATGAAAAACTGTTTTTT
CASRKAGGNEKLFF
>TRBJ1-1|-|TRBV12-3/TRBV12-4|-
TGTGCCAGCAGTTTAGCGTTCAAGAACACTGAAGCTTTCTTT
CASSLAFKNTEAFF
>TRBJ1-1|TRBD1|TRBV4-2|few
TGTGCCAGCAGCCAAGGCCAGGACAGGCTGTTGGGAAACACTGAAGCTTTCTTT
CASSQGQDRLLGNTEAFF
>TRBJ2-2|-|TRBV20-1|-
TGCAGTGCAAATGATGCCGGGGAGCTGTTTTTT
CSANDAGELFF
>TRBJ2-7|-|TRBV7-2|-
TGTGCCAGCAGCTTAGACTCGGCCGAGCAGTACTTC
CASSLDSAEQYF
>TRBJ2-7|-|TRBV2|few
TGTGCCAGCAGAGGAGGACACATCAACCAAATACAGTACTTC
CASRGGHINQIQYF
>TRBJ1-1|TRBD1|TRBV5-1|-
TGCGCCAGCAGCACGGGGGACAGGGGAACTGAAGCTTTCTTT
CASSTGDRGTEAFF
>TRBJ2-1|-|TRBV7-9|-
TGTGCCAGCAGCTTAACTTCCCCGGGGGTCAATGAGCAGTTCTTC
CASSLTSPGVNEQFF
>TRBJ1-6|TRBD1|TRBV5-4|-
TGTGCCAGCAGCTCCGGGACAGTTAATTCACCCCTCCACTTT
CASSSGTVNSPLHF
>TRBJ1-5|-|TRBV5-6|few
TGTGCCAGCAGCCCAACCGGGGGCCTAAATCAGCCCCAGCATTTT
CASSPTGGLNQPQHF
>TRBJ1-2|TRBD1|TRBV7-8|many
TGTGCCACTGGACCGGGACAGGAGAGTGGCTACACCTTC
CATGPGQESGYTF
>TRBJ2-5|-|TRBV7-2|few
TGTGCCAGCAGCTCTTTTGTACGGCGGGAGACCCAGTACTTC
CASSSFVRRETQYF
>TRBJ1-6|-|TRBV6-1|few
TGTGCCAGCCGCTCGGGCCCCTATAATTCACCCCTCCACTTT
CASRSGPYNSPLHF
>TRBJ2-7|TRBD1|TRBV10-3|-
TGTGCCATCAGTGCCCCGGGACAGGGTACCTACGAGCAGTACTTC
CAISAPGQGTYEQYF
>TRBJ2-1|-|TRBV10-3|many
TGTGCCACGGTGGACTCCCAATACAATGAGCAGTTCTTC
CATVDSQYNEQFF
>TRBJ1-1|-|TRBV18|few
TGTGCCAGCTCACCTGATACGAAGGGGAGTAGTGTCACTGAAGCTTTCTTT
CASSPDTKGSSVTEAFF
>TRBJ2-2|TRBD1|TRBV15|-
TGTGCCACCAGCAGAGATAAGGACAGGTGGACCGGGGAGCTGTTTTTT
CATSRDKDRWTGELFF
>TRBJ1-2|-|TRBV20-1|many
TGCAGTGCTCGCCACGATCCTAACTATGGCTACACCTTC
CSARHDPNYGYTF
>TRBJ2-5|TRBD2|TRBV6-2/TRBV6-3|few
TGTGCCATCAGTGAGGGACTAGAAGAGACCCAGTACTTC
CAISEGLEETQYF
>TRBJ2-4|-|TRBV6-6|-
TGTGCCAGCAGTTACTCGAATCTAGCCAAAAACATTCAGTACTTC
CASSYSNLAKNIQYF
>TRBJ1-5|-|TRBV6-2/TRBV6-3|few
TGTGCCAGCAGACGAAATTTAGGACAGAGCAATCAGCCCCAGCATTTT
CASRRNLGQSNQPQHF
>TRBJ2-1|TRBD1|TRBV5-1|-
TGCGCCAGCGCTCTTTCCGGGACAGGGGCCCCCAATGAGCAGTTCTTC
CASALSGTGAPNEQFF
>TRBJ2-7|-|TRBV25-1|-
TGTGCCAGCAGCGAAGGGGGTCAACAGGCCCACCTAAGATACGAGCAGTACTTC
CASSEGGQQAHLRYEQYF
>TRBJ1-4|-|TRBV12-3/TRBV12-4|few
TGTGCCAGCACAACAATGGGACTGGAAGAAAAACTGTTTTTT
CASTTMGLEEKLFF
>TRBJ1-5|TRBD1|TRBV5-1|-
TGCGCCAGCAGCCGGGACAGGGGAGGTCAGCCCCAGCATTTT
CASSRDRGGQPQHF
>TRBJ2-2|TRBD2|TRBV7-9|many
TGTGCCAGCATCGTTCTAGCGGGTCCCCCCACCGGGGAGCTGTTTTTT
CASIVLAGPPTGELFF
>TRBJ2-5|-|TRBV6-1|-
TGTGCCAGCAGCCTAAGGGCGGACCAAGAGACCCAGTACTTC
CASSLRADQETQYF
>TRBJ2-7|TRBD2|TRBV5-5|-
TGTGCCAGCAGCATGACTAGCGGGAGAAGCTACGAGCAGTACTTC
CASSMTSGRSYEQYF
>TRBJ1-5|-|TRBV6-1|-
TGTGCCAGCAGTGTAATAGTCTTGGGCAATCAGCCCCAGCATTTT
CASSVIVLGNQPQHF
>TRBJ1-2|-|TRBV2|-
TGTGCCAGCAGTGAGATGAGCGGCTACTATGGCTACACCTTC
CASSEMSGYYGYTF
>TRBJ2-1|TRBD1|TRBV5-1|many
TGCGCCAGCAGCTTAACCGGGACAGGGGTGGATGAGCAGTTCTTC
CASSLTGTGVDEQFF
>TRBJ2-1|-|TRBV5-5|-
TGTGCCAGCAGCCCGGGGTGGGTCTACAATGAGCAGTGCTTC
CASSPGWVYNEQCF
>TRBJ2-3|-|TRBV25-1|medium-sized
TGTGCCAGCAGTGAAGATACGCAGTATTTT
CASSEDTQYF
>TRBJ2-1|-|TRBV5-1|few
TGCGCCAGCAGTGCCCTAGGAGCACAATACAATGAGCAGTTCTTC
CASSALGAQYNEQFF
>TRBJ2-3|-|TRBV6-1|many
TGTGCCAGCAGTCCTCACGCCTCTTGGGGGACATTTGCAGATACGCAGTATTTT
CASSPHASWGTFADTQYF
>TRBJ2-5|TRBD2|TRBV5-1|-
TGCGCCAGCGGCCTCGCACTAGCGGGGGCCTCCCCGACCCAGTACTTC
CASGLALAGASPTQYF
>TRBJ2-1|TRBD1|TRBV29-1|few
TGCAGCGTGGGGGGGACAGGGACCCTCGGGGAGCAGTTCTTC
CSVGGTGTLGEQFF
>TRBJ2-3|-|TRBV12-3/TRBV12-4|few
TGTGCCAGCAGTCCCAACGCCCGAGCGATTGGCACAGATACGCAGTATTTT
CASSPNARAIGTDTQYF
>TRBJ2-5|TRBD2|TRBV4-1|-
TGCGCCAGCAGCCAGGCCCTAGGGCGGGAGTACCAAGAGACCCAGTACTTC
CASSQALGREYQETQYF
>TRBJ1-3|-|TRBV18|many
TGTGCCAGCTCCCAGACACCGAGCTCTGGAAACACCATATATTTT
CASSQTPSSGNTIYF
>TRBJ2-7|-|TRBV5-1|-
TGCGCCAGCAGCTTGGATTATCGGGCGGGACGGCGTGCCTACGAGCAGTACTTC
CASSLDYRAGRRAYEQYF
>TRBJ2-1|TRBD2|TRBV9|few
TGTGCCAGCAGCGTAGATGGGACTAGCGGTCCAGGGCCCTACAATGAGCAGTTCTTC
CASSVDGTSGPGPYNEQFF
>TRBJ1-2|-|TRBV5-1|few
TGCGCCAGCGGCTTGGAAGGGACACTTGATAACTATGGCTACACCTTC
CASGLEGTLDNYGYTF
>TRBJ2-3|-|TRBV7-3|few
TGTGCCAGCAGCTTAGCCGCCTCTGGGACGGGCTACACAGATACGCAGTATTTT
CASSLAASGTGYTDTQYF
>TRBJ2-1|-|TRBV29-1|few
TGCAGCCCAGGACAGTCCCCGGGGAGTGAGCAGTTCTTC
CSPGQSPGSEQFF
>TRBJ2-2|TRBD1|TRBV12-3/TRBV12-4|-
TGTGCCAGCTCCGGGACAGGGATATTCGGGGAGCTGTTTTTT
CASSGTGIFGELFF
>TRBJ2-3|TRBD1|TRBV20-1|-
TGCAGTGTCCCGGTCGGGACAGGGCCCACAGATACGCAGTATTTT
CSVPVGTGPTDTQYF
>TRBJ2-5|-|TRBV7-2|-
TGTGCCAGCAGCCCACTCACACGAGAGACCCAGTACTTC
CASSPLTRETQYF
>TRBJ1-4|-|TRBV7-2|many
TGTGCCAGCAGCCCGGGGTCCCCGGGAAGTGAAAAACTGTTTTTT
CASSPGSPGSEKLFF
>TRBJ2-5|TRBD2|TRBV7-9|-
TGTGCCAGCAGCATAACCTCCGGGAGGGCCGATACCCAGTACTTC
CASSITSGRADTQYF
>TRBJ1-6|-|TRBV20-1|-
TGCAGTGCTACCGGGACCGTAAATTCACCCCTCCACTTT
CSATGTVNSPLHF